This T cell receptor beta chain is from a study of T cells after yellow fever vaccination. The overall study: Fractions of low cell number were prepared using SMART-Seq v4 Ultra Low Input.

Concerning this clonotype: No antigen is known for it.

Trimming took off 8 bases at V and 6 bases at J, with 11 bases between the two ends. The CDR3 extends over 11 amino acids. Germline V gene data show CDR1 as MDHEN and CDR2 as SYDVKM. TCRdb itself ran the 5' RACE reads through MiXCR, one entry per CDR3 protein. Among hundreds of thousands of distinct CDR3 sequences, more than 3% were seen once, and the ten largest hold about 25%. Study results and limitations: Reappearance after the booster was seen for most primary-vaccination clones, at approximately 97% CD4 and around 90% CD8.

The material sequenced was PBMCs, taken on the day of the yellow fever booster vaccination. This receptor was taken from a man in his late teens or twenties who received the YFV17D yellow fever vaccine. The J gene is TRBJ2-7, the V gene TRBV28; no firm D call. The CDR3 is CASRRGSEQYV. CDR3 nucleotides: TGTGCCAGCCGCCGTGGGTCCGAGCAGTACGTC.